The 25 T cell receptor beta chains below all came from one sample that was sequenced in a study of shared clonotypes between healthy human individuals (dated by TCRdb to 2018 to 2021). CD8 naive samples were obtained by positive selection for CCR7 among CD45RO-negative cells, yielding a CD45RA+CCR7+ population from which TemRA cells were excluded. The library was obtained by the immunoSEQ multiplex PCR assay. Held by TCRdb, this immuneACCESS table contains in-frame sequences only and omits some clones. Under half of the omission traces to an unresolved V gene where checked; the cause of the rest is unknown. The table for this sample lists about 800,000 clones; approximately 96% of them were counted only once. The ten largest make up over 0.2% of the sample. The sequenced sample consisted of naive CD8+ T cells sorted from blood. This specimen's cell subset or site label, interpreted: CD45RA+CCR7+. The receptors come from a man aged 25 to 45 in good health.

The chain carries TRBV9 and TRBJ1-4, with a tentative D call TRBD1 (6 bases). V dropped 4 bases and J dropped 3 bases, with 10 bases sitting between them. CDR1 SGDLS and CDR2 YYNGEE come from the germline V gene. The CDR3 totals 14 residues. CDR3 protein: CASSSGEPNEKLFF. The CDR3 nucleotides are TGTGCCAGCAGCTCAGGGGAGCCTAATGAAAAACTGTTTTTT.

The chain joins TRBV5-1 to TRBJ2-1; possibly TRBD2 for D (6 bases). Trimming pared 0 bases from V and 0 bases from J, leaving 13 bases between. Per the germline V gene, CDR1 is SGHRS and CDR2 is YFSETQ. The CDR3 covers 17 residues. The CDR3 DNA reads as TGCGCCAGCAGCTTGGATTCGCGGGGCAACTCCTACAATGAGCAGTTCTTC. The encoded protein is CASSLDSRGNSYNEQFF.

In DNA, the CDR3 is TGTGCCAGCAGCTTAGGGACAGGGGGTAACACCGGGGAGCTGTTTTTT. Its translation is CASSLGTGGNTGELFF. The chain has TRBV7-6 and TRBJ2-2; 10 nucleotides agree with TRBD1. The germline V gene encodes CDR1 SGHVS and CDR2 FNYEAQ. V shed 1 base, J shed 2 bases, and the junction held 1 base outside the gene matches. CDR3 size: 16 residues. The full variable domain, with the rest looked up from reference TRBV7-6 and TRBJ2-2, is GAGVSQSPRYKVTKRGQDVALRCDPISGHVSLYWYRQALGQGPEFLTYFNYEAQQDKSGLPNDRFSAERPEGSISTLTIQRTEQRDSAMYRCASSLGTGGNTGELFFGEGSRLTVL.

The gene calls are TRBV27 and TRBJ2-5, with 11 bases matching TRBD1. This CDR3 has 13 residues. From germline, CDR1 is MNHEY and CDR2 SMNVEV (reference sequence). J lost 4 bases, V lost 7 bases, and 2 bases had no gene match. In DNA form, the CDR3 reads TGTGCCAGCAACGGACAGGGGGCAGAGACCCAGTACTTC. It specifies CASNGQGAETQYF.

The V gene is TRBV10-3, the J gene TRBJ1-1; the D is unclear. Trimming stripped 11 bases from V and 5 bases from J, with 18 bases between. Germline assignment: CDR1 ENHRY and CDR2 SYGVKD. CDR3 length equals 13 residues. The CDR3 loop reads CASEGEGLTEAFF. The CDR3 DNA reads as TGTGCCTCCGAAGGAGAGGGTTTAACTGAAGCTTTCTTT.

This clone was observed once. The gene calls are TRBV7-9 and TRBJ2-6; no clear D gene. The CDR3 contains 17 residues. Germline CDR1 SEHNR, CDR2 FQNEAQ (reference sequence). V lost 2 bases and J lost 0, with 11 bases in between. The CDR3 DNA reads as TGTGCCAGCAGCTTAAGGTGGCCCCCCTCTGGGGCCAACGTCCTGACTTTC. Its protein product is CASSLRWPPSGANVLTF.

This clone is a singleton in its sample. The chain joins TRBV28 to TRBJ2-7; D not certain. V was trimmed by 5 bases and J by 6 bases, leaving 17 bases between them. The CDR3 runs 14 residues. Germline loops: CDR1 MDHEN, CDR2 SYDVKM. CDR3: CASSPLGRRSEQYF. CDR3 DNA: TGTGCCAGCAGTCCCCTCGGACGGCGGAGCGAGCAGTACTTC. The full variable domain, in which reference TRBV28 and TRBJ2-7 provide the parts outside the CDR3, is DVKVTQSSRYLVKRTGEKVFLECVQDMDHENMFWYRQDPGLGLRLIYFSYDVKMKEKGDIPEGYSVSREKKERFSLILESASTNQTSMYLCASSPLGRRSEQYFGPGTRLTVT.

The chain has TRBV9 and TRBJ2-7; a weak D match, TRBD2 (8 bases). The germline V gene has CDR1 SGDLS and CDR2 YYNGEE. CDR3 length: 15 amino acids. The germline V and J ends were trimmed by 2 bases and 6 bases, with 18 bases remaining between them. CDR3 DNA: TGTGCCAGCAGCGTGTCGGGAGGGGGCCAAGGCGAGCAGTACTTC. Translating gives CASSVSGGGQGEQYF. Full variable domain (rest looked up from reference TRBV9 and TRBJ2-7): DSGVTQTPKHLITATGQRVTLRCSPRSGDLSVYWYQQSLDQGLQFLIQYYNGEERAKGNILERFSAQQFPDLHSELNLSSLELGDSALYFCASSVSGGGQGEQYFGPGTRLTVT.

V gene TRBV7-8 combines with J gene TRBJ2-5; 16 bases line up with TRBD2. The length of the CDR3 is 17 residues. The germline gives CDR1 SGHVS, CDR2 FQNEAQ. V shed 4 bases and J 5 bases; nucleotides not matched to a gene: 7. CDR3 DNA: TGTGCCAGCAGCTGGGGACTAGCGGGAGGGCCGGTGGAGACCCAGTACTTC. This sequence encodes CASSWGLAGGPVETQYF.

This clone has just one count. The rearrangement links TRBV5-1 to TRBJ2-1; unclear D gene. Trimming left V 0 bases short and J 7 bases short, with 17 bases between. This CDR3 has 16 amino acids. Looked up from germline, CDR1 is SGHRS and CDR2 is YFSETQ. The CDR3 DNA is TGCGCCAGCAGCTTGGGGGCGGAGTGGGGAACGAATGAGCAGTTCTTC. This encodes CASSLGAEWGTNEQFF.

DNA of the CDR3: TGCAGCGCGACAGGGATAAGTGAGCAGTTCTTC. It codes for CSATGISEQFF. V usage is TRBV29-1 and J usage is TRBJ2-1; TRBD1 matches at 7 bases. V trimming: 7 bases; J trimming: 9 bases; junction bases outside the gene matches: 6. The CDR3 is 11 amino acids. The germline gives CDR1 SQVTM, CDR2 ANQGSEA.

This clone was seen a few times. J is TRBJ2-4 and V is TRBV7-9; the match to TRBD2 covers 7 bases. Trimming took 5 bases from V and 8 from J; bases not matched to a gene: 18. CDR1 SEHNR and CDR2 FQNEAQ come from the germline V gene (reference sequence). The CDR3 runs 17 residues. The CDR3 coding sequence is TGTGCCAGCAGCCTTACCGGGAGGAACTGGGTTGTTGACATTCAGTACTTC. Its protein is CASSLTGRNWVVDIQYF.

For the CDR3, the DNA is TGTGCCAGCAGTGAATTTCCCTTCTCCTACGAGCAGTACTTC. This encodes CASSEFPFSYEQYF. This chain connects TRBV6-1 to TRBJ2-7, with no clear D. CDR3 size: 14 residues. CDR1 and CDR2 (germline): MNHNS, SASEGT. Trimming cost V 2 bases and J 0 bases, with 8 bases left between them.

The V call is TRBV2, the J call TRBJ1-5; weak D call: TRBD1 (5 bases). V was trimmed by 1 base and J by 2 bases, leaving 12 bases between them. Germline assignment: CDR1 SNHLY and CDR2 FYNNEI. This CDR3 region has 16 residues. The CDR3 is CASSEGWQGGNQPQHF. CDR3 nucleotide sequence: TGTGCCAGCAGTGAAGGGTGGCAGGGAGGCAATCAGCCCCAGCATTTT.

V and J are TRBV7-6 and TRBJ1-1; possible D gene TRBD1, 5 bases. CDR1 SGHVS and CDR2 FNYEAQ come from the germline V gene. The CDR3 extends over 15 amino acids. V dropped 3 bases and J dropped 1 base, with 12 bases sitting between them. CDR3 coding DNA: TGTGCCAGCAGCTTGGAATGGACACCGAACACTGAAGCTTTCTTT. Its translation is CASSLEWTPNTEAFF.

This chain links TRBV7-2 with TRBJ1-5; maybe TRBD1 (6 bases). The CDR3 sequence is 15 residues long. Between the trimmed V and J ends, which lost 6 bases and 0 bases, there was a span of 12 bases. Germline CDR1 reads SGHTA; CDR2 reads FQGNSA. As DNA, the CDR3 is TGTGCCAGCAGATCCTACAGGGATAGCAATCAGCCCCAGCATTTT. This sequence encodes CASRSYRDSNQPQHF.

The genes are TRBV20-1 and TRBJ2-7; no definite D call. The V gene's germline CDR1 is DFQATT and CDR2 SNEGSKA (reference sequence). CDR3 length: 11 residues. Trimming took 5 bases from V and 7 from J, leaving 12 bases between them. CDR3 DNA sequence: TGCAGTGCTCCAGGATTGGGGGAGCAGTACTTC. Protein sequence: CSAPGLGEQYF.

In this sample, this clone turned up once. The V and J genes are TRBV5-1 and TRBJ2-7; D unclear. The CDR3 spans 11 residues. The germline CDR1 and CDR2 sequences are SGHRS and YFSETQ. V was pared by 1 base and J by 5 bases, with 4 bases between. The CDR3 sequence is CASSLLDEQYF. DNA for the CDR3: TGCGCCAGCAGCTTGTTGGACGAGCAGTACTTC. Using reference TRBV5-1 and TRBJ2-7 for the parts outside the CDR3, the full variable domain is KAGVTQTPRYLIKTRGQQVTLSCSPISGHRSVSWYQQTPGQGLQFLFEYFSETQRNKGNFPGRFSGRQFSNSRSEMNVSTLELGDSALYLCASSLLDEQYFGPGTRLTVT.

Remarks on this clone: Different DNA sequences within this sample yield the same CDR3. CDR3 bases: TGCAGCGTGCTAGCGGGTGCCTACGAGCAGTACTTC. This sequence encodes CSVLAGAYEQYF. This rearrangement joins TRBV29-1 to TRBJ2-7, with 8 nucleotides matching TRBD2. The germline gives CDR1 SQVTM, CDR2 ANQGSEA. The CDR3 length is 12 residues. The V segment lost 6 bases and the J segment 2 bases; nucleotides outside the gene matches: 3.

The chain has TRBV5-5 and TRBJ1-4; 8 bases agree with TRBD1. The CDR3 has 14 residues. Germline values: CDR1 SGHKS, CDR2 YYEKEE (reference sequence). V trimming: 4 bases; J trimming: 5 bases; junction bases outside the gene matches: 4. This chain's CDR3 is CASSHGQGNEKLFF. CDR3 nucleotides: TGTGCCAGCAGCCATGGACAGGGCAATGAAAAACTGTTTTTT.

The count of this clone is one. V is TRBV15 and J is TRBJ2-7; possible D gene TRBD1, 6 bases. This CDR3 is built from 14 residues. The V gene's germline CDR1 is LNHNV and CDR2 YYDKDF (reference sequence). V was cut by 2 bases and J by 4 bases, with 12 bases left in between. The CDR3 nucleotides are TGTGCCACCAGCAGAACAGGGTCCGGGTACGAGCAGTACTTC. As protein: CATSRTGSGYEQYF.

This CDR3 reads CAWRSQYEYPYEQYF. The CDR3 DNA follows: TGTGCCTGGAGGTCCCAGTATGAATATCCCTACGAGCAGTACTTC. The chain joins TRBV30 to TRBJ2-7; D is undetermined. Germline values: CDR1 GTSNPN, CDR2 SVGIG (reference sequence). V lost 3 bases and J 2 bases, leaving 17 bases between the germline ends. This CDR3 has 15 amino acids.

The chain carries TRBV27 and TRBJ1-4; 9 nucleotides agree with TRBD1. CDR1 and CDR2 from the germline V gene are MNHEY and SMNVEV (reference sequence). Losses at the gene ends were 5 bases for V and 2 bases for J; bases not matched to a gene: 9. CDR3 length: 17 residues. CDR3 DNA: TGTGCCAGCAGTCATCTTGGACAGGGGCCGACTAATGAAAAACTGTTTTTT. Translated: CASSHLGQGPTNEKLFF.

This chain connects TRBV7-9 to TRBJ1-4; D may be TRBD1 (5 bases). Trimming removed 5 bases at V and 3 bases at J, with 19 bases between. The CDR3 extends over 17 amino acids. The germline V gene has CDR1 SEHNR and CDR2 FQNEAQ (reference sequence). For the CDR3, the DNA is TGTGCCAGCAGCGGACTCCTTGGCTCGGGGCCTAATGAAAAACTGTTTTTT. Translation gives CASSGLLGSGPNEKLFF.

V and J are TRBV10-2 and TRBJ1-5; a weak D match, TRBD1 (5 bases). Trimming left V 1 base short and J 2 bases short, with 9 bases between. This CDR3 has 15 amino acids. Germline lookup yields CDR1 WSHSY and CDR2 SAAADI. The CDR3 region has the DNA TGCGCCAGCAGTGAGTGGGGGGTGGGCAATCAGCCCCAGCATTTT. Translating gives CASSEWGVGNQPQHF.